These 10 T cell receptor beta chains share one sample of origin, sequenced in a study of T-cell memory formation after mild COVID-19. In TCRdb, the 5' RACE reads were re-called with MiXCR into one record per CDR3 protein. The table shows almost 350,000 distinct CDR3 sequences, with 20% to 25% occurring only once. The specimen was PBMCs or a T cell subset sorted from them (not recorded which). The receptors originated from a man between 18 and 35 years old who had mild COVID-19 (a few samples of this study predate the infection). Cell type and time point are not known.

The CDR3 sequence: CASSVSGTGRYEQFF. The CDR3 nucleotides are TGTGCCAGCAGTGTAAGTGGGACAGGGCGGTACGAGCAGTTCTTC. V gene TRBV2 combines with J gene TRBJ2-7; 9 positions agree with TRBD1. The end of the DNA is better explained by TRBJ2-1, so the J call may be wrong. The CDR3 spans 15 residues. CDR1 is SNHLY, CDR2 FYNNEI, per germline.

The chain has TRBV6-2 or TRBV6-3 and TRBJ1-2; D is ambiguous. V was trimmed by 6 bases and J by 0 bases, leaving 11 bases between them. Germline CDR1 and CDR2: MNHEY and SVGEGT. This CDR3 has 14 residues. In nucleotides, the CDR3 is TGTGCCAGCAGCCCTACTACTTCTAACTATGGCTACACCTTC. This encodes CASSPTTSNYGYTF.

This CDR3 is CASSSRQGLSGAGELFF. In DNA form, the CDR3 reads TGTGCCAGCAGCTCCCGACAGGGATTATCGGGGGCCGGGGAGCTGTTTTTT. V is TRBV11-3 and J is TRBJ2-2, with D maybe TRBD1 (7 bases). Trimming pared 4 bases from V and 6 bases from J, leaving 21 bases between. The CDR3 loop spans 17 amino acids. The germline V gene encodes CDR1 SGHNT and CDR2 YENEEA.

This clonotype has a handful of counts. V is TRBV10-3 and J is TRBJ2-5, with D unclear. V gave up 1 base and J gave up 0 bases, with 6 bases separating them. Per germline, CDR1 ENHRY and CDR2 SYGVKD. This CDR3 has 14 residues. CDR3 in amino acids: CAISEYPDQETQYF. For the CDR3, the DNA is TGTGCCATCAGTGAGTATCCTGACCAAGAGACCCAGTACTTC.

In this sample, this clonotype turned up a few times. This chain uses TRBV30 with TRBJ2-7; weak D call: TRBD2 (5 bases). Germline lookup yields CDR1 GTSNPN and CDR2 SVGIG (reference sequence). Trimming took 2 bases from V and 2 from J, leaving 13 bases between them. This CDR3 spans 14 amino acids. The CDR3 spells CAWSRSSGAYEQYF. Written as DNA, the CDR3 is TGTGCCTGGAGTAGGTCGAGCGGAGCCTACGAGCAGTACTTC.

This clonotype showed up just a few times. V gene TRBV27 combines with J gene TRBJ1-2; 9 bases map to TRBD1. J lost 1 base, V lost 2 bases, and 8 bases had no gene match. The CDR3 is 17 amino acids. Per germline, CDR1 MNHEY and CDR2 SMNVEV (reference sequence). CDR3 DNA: TGTGCCAGCAGTTTAGCGGGACAGGGATTGAGTAACTATGGCTACACCTTC. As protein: CASSLAGQGLSNYGYTF.

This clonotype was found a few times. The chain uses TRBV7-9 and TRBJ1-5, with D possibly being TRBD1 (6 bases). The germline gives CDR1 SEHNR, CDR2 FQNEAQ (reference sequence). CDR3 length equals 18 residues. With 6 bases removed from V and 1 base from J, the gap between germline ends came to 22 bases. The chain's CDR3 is CASRRTGHPTGSNQPQHF. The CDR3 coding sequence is TGTGCCAGCAGAAGGACGGGACACCCCACTGGGAGCAATCAGCCCCAGCATTTT.

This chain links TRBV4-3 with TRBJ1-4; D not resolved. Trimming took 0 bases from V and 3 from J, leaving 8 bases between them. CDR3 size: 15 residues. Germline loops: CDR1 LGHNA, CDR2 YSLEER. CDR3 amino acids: CASSQDWMANEKLFF. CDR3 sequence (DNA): TGCGCCAGCAGCCAAGATTGGATGGCTAATGAAAAACTGTTTTTT.

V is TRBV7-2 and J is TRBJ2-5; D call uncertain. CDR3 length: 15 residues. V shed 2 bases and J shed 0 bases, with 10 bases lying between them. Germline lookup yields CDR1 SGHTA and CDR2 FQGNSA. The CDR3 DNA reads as TGTGCCAGCAGCTTACACCAGGTATACCAAGAGACCCAGTACTTC. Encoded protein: CASSLHQVYQETQYF.

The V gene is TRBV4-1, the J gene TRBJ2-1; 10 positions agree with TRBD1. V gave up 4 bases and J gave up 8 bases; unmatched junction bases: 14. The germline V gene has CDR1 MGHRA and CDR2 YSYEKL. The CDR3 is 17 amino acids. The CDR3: CASSPGGPGQGIDEQFF. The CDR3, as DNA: TGCGCCAGCAGCCCCGGGGGACCGGGACAGGGGATAGATGAGCAGTTCTTC.